A single sample gave rise to the 32 T cell receptor beta chains below, sequenced in a study of T cells after yellow fever vaccination. One entry per CDR3 protein, called by TCRdb with MiXCR from the 5' RACE reads. The sample has tens of thousands of distinct CDR3 sequences, about 7.3% seen once; the top ten hold over 25%. The sample here was CD8+ T cells sorted from PBMCs, taken about 10 days after the first yellow fever vaccination. These TCRs come from a young man who received the YFV17D yellow fever vaccine.

There are a few counts of this clonotype. The rearrangement uses TRBV7-9 and TRBJ2-7, with 9 nucleotides matching TRBD1. The CDR3 is 15 residues long. V lost 5 bases and J lost 2; bases outside the gene matches: 7. Per the germline V gene, CDR1 is SEHNR and CDR2 is FQNEAQ (reference sequence). CDR3 sequence: CASSGKDRGAYEQYF. The DNA for the CDR3 is TGTGCCAGCAGCGGAAAGGACAGGGGCGCCTACGAGCAGTACTTC.

The chain carries TRBV5-4 and TRBJ2-4; D is possibly TRBD2 (6 bases). CDR1 and CDR2 from the germline V gene are SGHNT and YYREEE (reference sequence). The ends were cut back, 1 base at V and 5 bases at J, with 7 bases in the middle. This CDR3 is 13 amino acids long. Written as DNA, the CDR3 is TGTGCCAGCAGCTTGTGGGGGGAAAACATTCAGTACTTC. As protein: CASSLWGENIQYF.

In this sample, this clonotype turned up a few times. The chain employs TRBV30 and TRBJ1-1; a possible D gene is TRBD1 (6 bases). The ends were cut back, 2 bases at V and 6 bases at J, with 19 bases in the middle. The CDR3 extends over 15 amino acids. CDR1 GTSNPN and CDR2 SVGIG come from the germline V gene (reference sequence). CDR3 residues: CAWSITGTRASEAFF. CDR3 nucleotides: TGTGCCTGGAGTATCACCGGGACACGAGCCTCTGAAGCTTTCTTT. The whole variable domain, remainder taken from reference TRBV30 and TRBJ1-1, is SQTIHQWPATLVQPVGSPLSLECTVEGTSNPNLYWYRQAAGRGLQLLFYSVGIGQISSEVPQNLSASRPQDRQFILSSKKLLLSDSGFYLCAWSITGTRASEAFFGQGTRLTVV.

In its sample, this clonotype was seen many times. V gene TRBV9 combines with J gene TRBJ1-3; D remains unclear. Germline V gives CDR1 SGDLS, CDR2 YYNGEE. This CDR3 comprises 14 residues. Trimming removed 0 bases at V and 1 base at J, with 5 bases between. CDR3 nucleotide sequence: TGTGCCAGCAGCGTAGCCCAGTCTGGAAACACCATATATTTT. It translates to CASSVAQSGNTIYF. The complete variable domain, with remaining parts taken from reference TRBV9 and TRBJ1-3, reads DSGVTQTPKHLITATGQRVTLRCSPRSGDLSVYWYQQSLDQGLQFLIQYYNGEERAKGNILERFSAQQFPDLHSELNLSSLELGDSALYFCASSVAQSGNTIYFGEGSWLTVV.

This clonotype was seen at least ten times. The chain links TRBV7-8 to TRBJ2-3; no clear D. The CDR3 sequence is 13 residues long. In germline, CDR1 is SGHVS, CDR2 FQNEAQ. The V gene lost 1 base and the J gene lost 2 bases, with 4 bases spanning the gap. CDR3 in DNA: TGTGCCAGCAGCTTAGGGGTCACAGATACGCAGTATTTT. Translating it yields CASSLGVTDTQYF.

This clonotype was observed many times. The rearrangement uses TRBV7-2 and TRBJ1-1, with a possible D match to TRBD1 (6 bases). Germline assignment: CDR1 SGHTA and CDR2 FQGNSA. V lost 3 bases, J lost 3 bases, and 14 bases lay in between. This CDR3 spans 15 amino acids. Here the CDR3 reads CASSLARGAYTEAFF. The CDR3 DNA follows: TGTGCCAGCAGCTTGGCCAGGGGCGCGTACACTGAAGCTTTCTTT.

This clonotype was counted at least ten times. The chain has TRBV12-3 or TRBV12-4 and TRBJ2-3; D gene uncertain. Trimming pared 2 bases from V and 0 bases from J, leaving 3 bases between. The CDR3 is made up of 13 amino acids. The CDR3 region is CASSLSSTDTQYF. The CDR3 DNA reads as TGTGCCAGCAGTTTATCAAGCACAGATACGCAGTATTTT.

This clonotype has more than one count but fewer than ten. CDR3 coding DNA: TGTGCCAGCAGCCCAGGGGGGATAGGCAATCAGCCCCAGCATTTT. This encodes CASSPGGIGNQPQHF. V is TRBV7-2 and J is TRBJ1-5, with 7 bases that match TRBD1. Trimming took 5 bases from V and 2 from J; bases not matched to a gene: 6. Germline V lookup: CDR1 SGHTA, CDR2 FQGNSA. This CDR3 contains 15 residues.

This clonotype has at least ten counts. This chain links TRBV29-1 with TRBJ2-5; D is ambiguous. Looked up from germline, CDR1 is SQVTM and CDR2 is ANQGSEA. This CDR3 has 12 residues. Trimming removed 6 bases from V and 0 bases from J, with 8 bases in between. The DNA for the CDR3 is TGCAGCGTGGATAGGTACCAAGAGACCCAGTACTTC. This encodes CSVDRYQETQYF.

Many counts were recorded for this clonotype. J is TRBJ1-4 and V is TRBV6-1; perhaps TRBD1 as D (5 bases). Germline CDR1 reads MNHNS; CDR2 reads SASEGT. Trimming cost V 7 bases and J 7 bases, with 19 bases left between them. The CDR3 consists of 15 residues. In nucleotides, the CDR3 is TGTGCCAGCATTCGAGAGGGGATACGTGGTGAAAAACTGTTTTTT. It is translated as CASIREGIRGEKLFF.

This clonotype was seen ten or more times. This chain joins TRBV10-3 and TRBJ2-1, with a tentative D call TRBD2 (5 bases). Looked up from germline, CDR1 is ENHRY and CDR2 is SYGVKD. CDR3 size: 14 residues. The V and J ends lost 3 bases and 6 bases respectively, with 12 bases between them. The CDR3 here is CAISDPRGSNEQFF. CDR3 sequence (DNA): TGTGCCATCAGTGATCCACGAGGGTCCAATGAGCAGTTCTTC.

The sample holds many counts of this clonotype. The CDR3: CASSLESGQTEAFF. The CDR3 bases are TGCGCCAGCAGCTTGGAATCAGGGCAGACTGAAGCTTTCTTT. The J gene is TRBJ1-1, the V gene TRBV5-1; weak D call: TRBD1 (5 bases). The ends were cut back, 0 bases at V and 5 bases at J, with 11 bases in the middle. CDR1 SGHRS and CDR2 YFSETQ come from the germline V gene. CDR3 size: 14 residues.

This clonotype was recorded at least ten times. The CDR3: CASSTLAGGLGKNIQYF. In DNA form, the CDR3 reads TGTGCCAGCAGTACGCTAGCGGGGGGGCTTGGCAAAAACATTCAGTACTTC. V usage is TRBV12-3 or TRBV12-4 and J usage is TRBJ2-4, with 12 bases fitting TRBD2. J lost 3 bases, V lost 5 bases, and 8 bases had no gene match. This CDR3 contains 17 residues.

This chain joins TRBV6-2 or TRBV6-3 and TRBJ1-5; D unresolved. Trimming took off 0 bases at V and 6 bases at J, with 6 bases between the two ends. Germline values: CDR1 MNHEY, CDR2 SVGEGT. The CDR3 has 13 amino acids. The CDR3 spells CASSYSTLQPQHF. The CDR3 nucleotides are TGTGCCAGCAGTTACTCCACCCTTCAGCCCCAGCATTTT.

This clonotype appeared many times. The chain joins TRBV6-1 to TRBJ2-1; D gene ambiguous. The CDR3 length is 11 residues. The germline V gene has CDR1 MNHNS and CDR2 SASEGT. The V and J ends lost 2 bases and 9 bases respectively, with 5 bases between them. This CDR3 is CASSERGEQFF. The CDR3, as DNA: TGTGCCAGCAGTGAACGCGGTGAGCAGTTCTTC.

There are a few counts of this clonotype. The V gene is TRBV7-2, the J gene TRBJ2-5, with D perhaps being TRBD1 or TRBD2 (5 bases each). CDR1 is SGHTA and CDR2 is FQGNSA in the germline V gene. The CDR3 covers 14 residues. Trimming shortened V by 2 bases and J by 4 bases, and 11 bases separated the two germline ends. The CDR3 DNA is TGTGCCAGCAGCTTATGGGACGCGGGAGAGACCCAGTACTTC. This gives the protein CASSLWDAGETQYF.

This clonotype has only a few counts. J is TRBJ2-5 and V is TRBV24-1; the D call may be TRBD1 or TRBD2 (7 bases each). The CDR3 runs 15 residues. The germline V and J ends were trimmed by 3 bases and 5 bases, with 15 bases remaining between them. Looked up from germline, CDR1 is KGHDR and CDR2 is SFDVKD. The CDR3 loop reads CATSDTGEGRETQYF. The CDR3 bases are TGTGCCACCAGTGATACAGGGGAGGGTCGTGAGACCCAGTACTTC.

This chain joins TRBV19 and TRBJ1-2; D might be TRBD1 (6 bases). V dropped 3 bases and J dropped 4 bases, with 15 bases sitting between them. CDR3 length equals 15 residues. CDR1 is LNHDA, CDR2 SQIVND, per germline (reference sequence). DNA of the CDR3: TGTGCCAGTAGTATGCTTGGACAGCCAATCTATGGCTACACCTTC. Translated, it gives CASSMLGQPIYGYTF.

In its sample, this clonotype was seen many times. V and J are TRBV4-3 and TRBJ2-3; 8 bases align to TRBD2. The CDR3 spans 15 residues. The J segment lost 2 bases and the V segment lost 0 bases, leaving 1 base of the junction unmatched. The germline gives CDR1 LGHNA, CDR2 YSLEER. The chain's CDR3 is CASSQDGGDTDTQYF. CDR3 nucleotide sequence: TGCGCCAGCAGCCAAGACGGGGGGGACACAGATACGCAGTATTTT.

To note about this clonotype: Its ends do not fully match the called genes, so a read error is possible. V gene TRBV7-7 combines with J gene TRBJ2-3; 7 bases are shared with TRBD2. CDR3 length: 16 residues. The germline CDR1 and CDR2 sequences are SSHAT and FNYEAQ (reference sequence). CDR3 sequence: CASRSPGLRSTDTQYF. The CDR3 region has the DNA TGTGCTAGCAGGTCTCCGGGACTACGTAGCACAGATACGCAGTATTTT.

In this sample, this clonotype turned up many times. This sequence joins TRBV7-9 and TRBJ1-2, with TRBD1 identical over 7 bases. Germline V lookup: CDR1 SEHNR, CDR2 FQNEAQ (reference sequence). After removal of 5 bases from V and 0 bases from J, the junction contained 3 bases not matched to a gene. The CDR3 is 14 amino acids. CDR3 DNA: TGTGCCAGCAGCGGCCAGGGGGCTAACTATGGCTACACCTTC. Translated, it gives CASSGQGANYGYTF.

The V call is TRBV11-1, the J call TRBJ1-4; possible D gene TRBD1, 6 bases. Germline V gives CDR1 SGHAT, CDR2 FQDESV (reference sequence). Trimming left V 5 bases short and J 8 bases short, with 21 bases between. The CDR3 sequence is 16 residues long. CDR3 sequence: CASSPGVGGRKEKLFF. In DNA form, the CDR3 reads TGTGCCAGCAGCCCTGGAGTGGGGGGCCGGAAGGAAAAACTGTTTTTT.

In its sample, this clonotype was seen many times. Here the CDR3 reads CASSGGGIKETQYF. As DNA, the CDR3 is TGTGCCAGCAGCGGCGGGGGGATAAAAGAGACCCAGTACTTC. The chain links TRBV9 to TRBJ2-5; 8 positions match TRBD2. CDR1 is SGDLS, CDR2 YYNGEE, per germline. V lost 3 bases, J lost 3 bases, and 4 bases stayed unmatched. The CDR3 consists of 14 residues.

J is TRBJ2-1 and V is TRBV13, with D perhaps TRBD2 (5 bases). This CDR3 is 13 amino acids long. Germline assignment: CDR1 PRHDT and CDR2 FYEKMQ (reference sequence). V lost 3 bases to trimming and J lost 5 bases, with 8 bases between them. The CDR3 spells CASSFMRDNEQFF. Written as DNA, the CDR3 is TGTGCCAGCAGCTTCATGAGGGACAATGAGCAGTTCTTC.

The chain recombines TRBV5-5 with TRBJ2-5; D not certain. The germline V and J ends were trimmed by 1 base and 4 bases, with 5 bases remaining between them. From germline, CDR1 is SGHKS and CDR2 YYEKEE (reference sequence). This CDR3 spans 12 amino acids. DNA of the CDR3: TGTGCCAGCAGCTTGCGGATAGAGACCCAGTACTTC. This codes for CASSLRIETQYF.

V usage is TRBV11-1 and J usage is TRBJ2-3, with D perhaps matching TRBD1 (6 bases). CDR1 is SGHAT and CDR2 is FQDESV in the germline V gene (reference sequence). This CDR3 is built from 18 residues. V shed 4 bases and J shed 10 bases, with 30 bases lying between them. For the CDR3, the DNA is TGTGCCAGCAGCTCGGCCCGGACAGCACCCCAGGCTGCTGGTGCGCAGTATTTT. Residues: CASSSARTAPQAAGAQYF.

This clonotype has at least ten counts. The chain has TRBV6-2 or TRBV6-3 and TRBJ2-2, with TRBD1 matching 7 bases. The CDR3 contains 15 residues. The junction had 7 bases not matched to a gene; V was cut back by 6 bases and J by 3 bases. The germline gives CDR1 MNHEY, CDR2 SVGEGT. The CDR3 is CASSSARGYTGELFF. The CDR3 nucleotides read TGTGCCAGCAGCTCCGCCAGGGGGTACACCGGGGAGCTGTTTTTT.

This clonotype was observed a few times. J is TRBJ2-5 and V is TRBV11-2; 8 bases agree with TRBD2. Trimming took 5 bases from V and 1 from J; bases not matched to a gene: 9. There are 16 residues in the CDR3. Germline V gives CDR1 SGHAT, CDR2 FQNNGV. The CDR3 spells CASSHRTSRFQETQYF. The CDR3, as DNA: TGTGCCAGCAGCCACAGGACTAGCAGGTTCCAAGAGACCCAGTACTTC.

This clonotype was seen at least ten times. The CDR3 spells CASSPTSGLYNEQFF. CDR3 DNA sequence: TGTGCCAGCAGCCCGACTAGCGGCCTATACAATGAGCAGTTCTTC. J is TRBJ2-1 and V is TRBV5-6; 9 bases fit TRBD2. CDR3 size: 15 residues. Germline trimming cut 4 bases from V and 4 bases from J; bases unmatched to any gene: 6. The germline gives CDR1 SGHDT, CDR2 YYEEEE.

The chain links TRBV27 to TRBJ2-3, with 7 bases aligning to TRBD1. After removal of 5 bases from V and 0 bases from J, the junction contained 14 bases not matched to a gene. This CDR3 comprises 18 residues. Germline V gene data show CDR1 as MNHEY and CDR2 as SMNVEV (reference sequence). In DNA, the CDR3 is TGTGCCAGCAGTCCACGACGGGACAGACTCCCTAGCACAGATACGCAGTATTTT. Its protein product is CASSPRRDRLPSTDTQYF.

This clonotype was counted many times. The chain joins TRBV10-3 to TRBJ2-5; D may be TRBD1 (6 bases). Deletions cut 5 bases from V and 3 bases from J, with 10 bases between. The germline V gene encodes CDR1 ENHRY and CDR2 SYGVKD. The CDR3 consists of 13 residues. The CDR3 DNA sequence: TGTGCCATCAGTTTAACAGGGAAAGAGACCCAGTACTTC. This sequence encodes CAISLTGKETQYF.

This chain links TRBV6-5 with TRBJ2-3, with a weak D call TRBD1 (6 bases). This CDR3 has 16 residues. Trimming removed 2 bases at V and 1 base at J, with 13 bases between. CDR1 and CDR2 (germline): MNHEY, SVGAGI. The CDR3 loop reads CASSYAVSGGTDTQYF. The CDR3 DNA reads as TGTGCCAGCAGTTACGCCGTCTCAGGGGGCACAGATACGCAGTATTTT.